The clone carrying this TCR beta chain was observed a few times. These data originate in a study of blood T cell repertoires in COVID-19. Whole-study context: From the United States, Italy and Spain came samples of acute and convalescent COVID-19.

Participants came from roughly 25 US areas, aged about 18 to 89 years. Cohorts were determined from participant-reported clinical history. Germline V CDR1 and CDR2: LGHNA, YNFKEQ. Trimming removed 1 base from V and 5 bases from J; junction bases left unmatched: 10. There are 16 residues in the CDR3. The table came from immunoSEQ multiplex PCR; TCRdb's copy has only in-frame clones and leaves some out. The sample lists approximately 200,000 clones; around 84% were seen once. This clonotype was obtained from a woman in her thirties or forties with acute COVID-19. Sequencing input: PBMCs or T cells enriched from blood (not recorded which). The chain couples TRBV4-2 to TRBJ1-2; 7 nucleotides line up with TRBD1. The CDR3 DNA is TGTGCCAGCAGCCAAGCTACCGCGGGCAGGGGGTATGGCTACACCTTC. Encoded protein: CASSQATAGRGYGYTF.